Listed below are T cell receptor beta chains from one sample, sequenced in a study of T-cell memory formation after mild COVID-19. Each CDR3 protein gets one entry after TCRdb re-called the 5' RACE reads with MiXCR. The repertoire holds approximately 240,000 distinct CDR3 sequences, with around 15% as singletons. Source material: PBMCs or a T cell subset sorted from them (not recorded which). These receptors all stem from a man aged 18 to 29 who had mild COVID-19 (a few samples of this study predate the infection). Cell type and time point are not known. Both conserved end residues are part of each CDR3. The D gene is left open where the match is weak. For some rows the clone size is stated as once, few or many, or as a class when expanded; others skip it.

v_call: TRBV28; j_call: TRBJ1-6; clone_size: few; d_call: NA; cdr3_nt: TGTGCCAGCAGTTCTACTGGGGGGCTGGGGAGCAATTCACCCCTCCACTTT; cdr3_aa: CASSSTGGLGSNSPLHF
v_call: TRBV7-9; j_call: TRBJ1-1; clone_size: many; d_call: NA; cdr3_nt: TGTGCCAGCAGCCTATCAGGGTTTACTGAAGCTTTCTTT; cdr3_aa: CASSLSGFTEAFF
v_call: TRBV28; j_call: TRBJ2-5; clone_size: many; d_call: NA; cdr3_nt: TGTGCCAGCAACTTCCAAGCCCGAGAGACCCAGTACTTC; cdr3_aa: CASNFQARETQYF
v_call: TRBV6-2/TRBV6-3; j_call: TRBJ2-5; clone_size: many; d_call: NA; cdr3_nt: TGTGCCAGCAGTTACCCGGAACAGACCCAGTACTTC; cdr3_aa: CASSYPEQTQYF
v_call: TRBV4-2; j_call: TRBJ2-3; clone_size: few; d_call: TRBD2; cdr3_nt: TGTGCCAGCAGCCGCAGCGGGGGGGACGTCGCAGATACGCAGTATTTT; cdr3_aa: CASSRSGGDVADTQYF
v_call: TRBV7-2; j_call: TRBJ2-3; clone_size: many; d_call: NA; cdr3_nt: TGTGCCAGCTCAGGGGGCACAGATACGCAGTATTTT; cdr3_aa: CASSGGTDTQYF
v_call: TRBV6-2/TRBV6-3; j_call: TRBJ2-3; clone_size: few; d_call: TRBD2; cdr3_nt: TGTGCCAGCAGCCCCTCCCGGCGGGGGGCCCTCTTCACAGATACGCAGTATTTT; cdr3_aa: CASSPSRRGALFTDTQYF
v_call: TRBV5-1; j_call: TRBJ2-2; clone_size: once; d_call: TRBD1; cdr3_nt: TGCGCCAGCAGCCCCGGGACAGCCTACACCGGGGAGCTGTTTTTT; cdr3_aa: CASSPGTAYTGELFF
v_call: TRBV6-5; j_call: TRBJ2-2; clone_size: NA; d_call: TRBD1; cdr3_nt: TGTGCCAGCCGTCGGGGACAGGGGGCTACCGGGGAGCTGTTTTTT; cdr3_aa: CASRRGQGATGELFF
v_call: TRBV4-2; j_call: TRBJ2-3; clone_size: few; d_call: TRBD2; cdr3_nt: TGTGCCAGCAGCCAAGATCCTAGCGGGGGGGCCATAGGGTTATATACGCAGTATTTT; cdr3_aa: CASSQDPSGGAIGLYTQYF
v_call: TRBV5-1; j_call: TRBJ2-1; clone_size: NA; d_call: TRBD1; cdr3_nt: TGCGCCAGCAGCATAACAACGGGACAGGGCTACAATGAGCAGTTCTTC; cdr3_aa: CASSITTGQGYNEQFF
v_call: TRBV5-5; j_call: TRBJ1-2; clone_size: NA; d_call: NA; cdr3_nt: TGTGCCAGCAGCCCGACGACAGGAATGTTTGGCTACACCTTC; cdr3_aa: CASSPTTGMFGYTF
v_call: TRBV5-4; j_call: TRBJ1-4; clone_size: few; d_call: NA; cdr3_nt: TGTGCCAGCAGCGAGCGGGGGGGCATGAATGAAAAACTGTTTTTT; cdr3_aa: CASSERGGMNEKLFF
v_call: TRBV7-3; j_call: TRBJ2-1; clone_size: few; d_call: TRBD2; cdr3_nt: TGTGCCAGCAGCTTAGGGGCGGGGGCCTACAATGAGCAGTTCTTC; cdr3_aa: CASSLGAGAYNEQFF
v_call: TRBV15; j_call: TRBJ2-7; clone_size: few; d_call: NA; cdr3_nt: TGTGCCACCAGCAGAGATGGGGGGTTATCCTACGAGCAGTACTTC; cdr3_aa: CATSRDGGLSYEQYF
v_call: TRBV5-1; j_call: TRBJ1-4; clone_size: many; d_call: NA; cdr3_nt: TGCGCCAGCAGCTTGCAGCCGATCCTAATTGGTGAAAAACTGTTTTTT; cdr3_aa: CASSLQPILIGEKLFF
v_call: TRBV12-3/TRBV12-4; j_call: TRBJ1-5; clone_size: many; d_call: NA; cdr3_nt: TGTGCCAGCAGTCCTGGACAGTTTAGCAATCAGCCCCAGCATTTT; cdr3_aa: CASSPGQFSNQPQHF
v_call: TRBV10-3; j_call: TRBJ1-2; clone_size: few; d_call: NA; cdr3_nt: TGTGCCATCAGTCCTAACAGGGATGGCTACACCTTC; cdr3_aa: CAISPNRDGYTF
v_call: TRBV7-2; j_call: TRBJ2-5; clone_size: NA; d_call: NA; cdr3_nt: TGTGCCAGCAGCTTAGTAGGGGGGCGACAAGAGACCCAGTACTTC; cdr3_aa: CASSLVGGRQETQYF
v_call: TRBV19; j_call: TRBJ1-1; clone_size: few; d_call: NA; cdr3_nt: TGTGCCAGTAGTATCGGTCAGGGACGCACTGAAGCTTTCTTT; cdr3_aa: CASSIGQGRTEAFF
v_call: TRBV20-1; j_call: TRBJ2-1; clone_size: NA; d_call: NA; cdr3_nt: TGCAGTGCTAGAGATCGTGGGGGCGGATTCTCCTACAATGAGCAGTTCTTC; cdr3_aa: CSARDRGGGFSYNEQFF
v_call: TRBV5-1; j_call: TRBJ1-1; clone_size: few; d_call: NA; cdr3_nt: TGCGCCAGCAGACAGCCCTACCGGAACACTGAAGCTTTCTTT; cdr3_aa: CASRQPYRNTEAFF
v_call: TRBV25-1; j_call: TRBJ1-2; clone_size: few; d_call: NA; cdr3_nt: TGTGCCAGCAGACAGCTCAACTATGGCTACACCTTC; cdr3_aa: CASRQLNYGYTF
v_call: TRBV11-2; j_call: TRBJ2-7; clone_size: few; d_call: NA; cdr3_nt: TGTGCCAGCAGCTACTCCGGGACACGCACCTACGAGCAGTACTTC; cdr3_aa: CASSYSGTRTYEQYF
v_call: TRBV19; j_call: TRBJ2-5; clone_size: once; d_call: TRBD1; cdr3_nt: TGTGCCAGTAGTAGCGTCAGGGGGCGTTGGACGCCCATATCCAAAGAGACCCAGTACTTC; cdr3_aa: CASSSVRGRWTPISKETQYF
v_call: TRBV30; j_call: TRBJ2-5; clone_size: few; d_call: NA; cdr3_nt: TGTGCCTGGGGGTACCAAGAGACCCAGTACTTC; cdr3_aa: CAWGYQETQYF
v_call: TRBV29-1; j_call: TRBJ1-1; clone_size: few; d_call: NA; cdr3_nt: TGCAGCGTTGTACACAGTATGAACACTGAAGCTTTCTTT; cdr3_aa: CSVVHSMNTEAFF
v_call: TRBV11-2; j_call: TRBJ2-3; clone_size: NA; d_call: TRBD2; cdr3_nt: TGTGCCAGCAGCTTAGTCGGCGGGGGACCCGCCGGGGATACGCAGTATTTT; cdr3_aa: CASSLVGGGPAGDTQYF
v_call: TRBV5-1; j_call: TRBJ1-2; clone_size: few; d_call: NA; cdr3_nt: TGCGCCAGCAGCTTGATGGACACTTCTTATGGCTACACCTTC; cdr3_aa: CASSLMDTSYGYTF
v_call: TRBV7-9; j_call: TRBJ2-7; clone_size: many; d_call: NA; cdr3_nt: TGTGCCAGCAGCTTCCGGGACGTCTACGAGCAGTACTTC; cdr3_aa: CASSFRDVYEQYF
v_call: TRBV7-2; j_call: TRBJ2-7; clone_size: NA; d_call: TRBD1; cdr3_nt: TGTGCCAGCAGCTCCCAGGGACAGTTCTACGAGCAGTACTTC; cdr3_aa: CASSSQGQFYEQYF
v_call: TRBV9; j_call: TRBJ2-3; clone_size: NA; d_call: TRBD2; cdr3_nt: TGTGCCAGCAGCGTGGAGGCGGGGGGGATCACAGATACGCAGTATTTT; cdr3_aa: CASSVEAGGITDTQYF
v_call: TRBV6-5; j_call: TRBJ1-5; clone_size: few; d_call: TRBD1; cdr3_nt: TGTGCCAGCAGGTTGACAGGGGAAGGCCAGCCCCAGCATTTT; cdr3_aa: CASRLTGEGQPQHF
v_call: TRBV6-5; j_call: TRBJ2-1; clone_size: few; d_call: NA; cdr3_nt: TGTGCCAGCAGATCTCAGGGGAGGGATGAGCAGTTCTTC; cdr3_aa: CASRSQGRDEQFF
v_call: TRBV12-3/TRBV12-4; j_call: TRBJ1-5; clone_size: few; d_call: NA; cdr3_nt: TGTGCCAGCAGTTTAGATCTAAGTCAGCCCCAGCATTTT; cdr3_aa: CASSLDLSQPQHF
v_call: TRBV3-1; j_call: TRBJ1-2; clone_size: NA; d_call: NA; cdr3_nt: TGTGCCAGCAGCCAAGAACAGGTCGTCGGCTATGGCTACACCTTC; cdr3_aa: CASSQEQVVGYGYTF
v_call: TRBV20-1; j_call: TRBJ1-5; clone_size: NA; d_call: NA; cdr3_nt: TGCAGTGCTAGAGCCTGGGACAGCAATCAGCCCCAGCATTTT; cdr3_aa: CSARAWDSNQPQHF
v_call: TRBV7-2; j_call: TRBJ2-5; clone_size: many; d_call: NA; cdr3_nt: TGTGCCATTGGTAGTTACCAAGAGACCCAGTACTTC; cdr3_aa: CAIGSYQETQYF
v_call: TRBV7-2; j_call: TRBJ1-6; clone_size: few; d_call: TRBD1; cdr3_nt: TGTGCCAGCAGCCAAACGCCTGGACAGGGCTATTCACCCCTCCACTTT; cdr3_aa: CASSQTPGQGYSPLHF
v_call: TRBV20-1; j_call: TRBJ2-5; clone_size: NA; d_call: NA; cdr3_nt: TGCAGTGCTAATTTCCCTCCCCAAGAGACCCAGTACTTC; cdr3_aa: CSANFPPQETQYF